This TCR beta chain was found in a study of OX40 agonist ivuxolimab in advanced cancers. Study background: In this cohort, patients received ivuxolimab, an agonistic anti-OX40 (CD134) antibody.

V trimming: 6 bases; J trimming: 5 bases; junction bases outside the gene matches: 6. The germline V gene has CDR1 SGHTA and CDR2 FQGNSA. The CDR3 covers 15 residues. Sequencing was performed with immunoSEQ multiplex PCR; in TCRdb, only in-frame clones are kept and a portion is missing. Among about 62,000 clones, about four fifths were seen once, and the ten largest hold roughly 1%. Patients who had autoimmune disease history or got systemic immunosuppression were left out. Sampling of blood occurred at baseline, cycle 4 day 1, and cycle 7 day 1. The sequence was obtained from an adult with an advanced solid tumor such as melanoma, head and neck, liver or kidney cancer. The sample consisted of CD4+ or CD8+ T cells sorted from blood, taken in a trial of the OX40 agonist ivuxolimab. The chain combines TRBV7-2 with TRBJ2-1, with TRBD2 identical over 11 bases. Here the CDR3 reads CASSLTSGGNNEQFF. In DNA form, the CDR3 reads TGTGCCAGCAGTCTCACTAGCGGGGGAAACAATGAGCAGTTCTTC.